This T cell receptor (beta chain) was recovered during a study of blood T cell repertoires in COVID-19. Study-level information: Specimens from acute and convalescent COVID-19 originated in the United States, Italy and Spain. Sample material is recorded as cDNA or gDNA derived from T cells, B-cell-depleted T cells, or PBMCs.

Authors' data handling: Reference gene primer amplification gave estimated nucleated cell counts. TCRdb keeps only in-frame clones here, not all; method: immunoSEQ multiplex PCR. Clone size and V and J calls were adopted from that table, with D and trimming inferred from the DNA. The sample contains 150,000 or so clones, about 82% of which appear only once. CDR1 and CDR2 from the germline V gene are MNHNS and SASEGT. The CDR3 is made up of 15 amino acids. The V segment lost 5 bases and the J segment 3 bases; nucleotides outside the gene matches: 7. The source of this sequence is a woman of 80 years or more with active or convalescent COVID-19. This chain joins TRBV6-1 and TRBJ1-2; 9 nucleotides line up with TRBD1. Sample: peripheral blood. The CDR3 DNA reads as TGTGCCAGCAGTAATCAACAGGGGGCGGACTATGGCTACACCTTC. It yields the protein CASSNQQGADYGYTF.